The subject of this entry is one T cell receptor (beta chain). Its matching antigen is unknown. Sequenced by immunoSEQ multiplex PCR; TCRdb stores in-frame clones only, minus some. The table lists over 150,000 clones, roughly nine tenths of them singletons, with 18% in the top ten. The entry originates in a study of T cell responses to AZD1222 COVID-19 vaccine. Whole-study results and caveats: Close to half of all spike-specific TCRs reportedly target regions of the variants that are unmutated. Spike was spanned by vaccine-associated CD4 TCRs, which were dominant at 160-218 and 743-854. AZD1222 recipients seropositive at baseline numbered only five to seven.

The CDR3 has 14 amino acids. In germline, CDR1 is SNHLY, CDR2 FYNNEI. Trimming at V came to 6 bases and at J to 10 bases, leaving 8 bases not matched to a gene. The receptor was isolated from an adult in good health. The chain couples TRBV2 to TRBJ1-6; 8 nucleotides align to TRBD1. This sample comprised peripheral blood, obtained on day 0 of AZD1222 vaccination. Here the CDR3 reads CASRLDRALSPLHF. The DNA for the CDR3 is TGTGCCAGCAGACTGGACAGGGCCCTCTCACCCCTCCACTTT.